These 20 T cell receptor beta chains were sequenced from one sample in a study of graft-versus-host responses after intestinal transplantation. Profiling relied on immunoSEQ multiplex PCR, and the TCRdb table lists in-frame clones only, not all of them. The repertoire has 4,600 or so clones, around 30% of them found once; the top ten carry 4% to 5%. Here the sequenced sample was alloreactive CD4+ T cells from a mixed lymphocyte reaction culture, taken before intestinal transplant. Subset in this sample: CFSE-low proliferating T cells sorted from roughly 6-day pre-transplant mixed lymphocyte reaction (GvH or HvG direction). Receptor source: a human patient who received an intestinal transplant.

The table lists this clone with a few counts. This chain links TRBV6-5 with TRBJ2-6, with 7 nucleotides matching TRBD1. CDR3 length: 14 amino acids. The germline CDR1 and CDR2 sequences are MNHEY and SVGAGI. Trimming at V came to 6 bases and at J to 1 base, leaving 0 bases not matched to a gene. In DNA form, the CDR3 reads TGTGCCAGCAGCAGGGGGTCTGGGGCCAACGTCCTGACTTTC. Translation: CASSRGSGANVLTF.

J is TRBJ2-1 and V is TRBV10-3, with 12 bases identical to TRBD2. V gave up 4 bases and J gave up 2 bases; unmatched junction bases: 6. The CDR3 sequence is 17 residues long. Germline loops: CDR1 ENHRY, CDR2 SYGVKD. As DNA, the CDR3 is TGTGCCATCAGTGGGGCTAGCGGGGGGGCCGCCTACAATGAGCAGTTCTTC. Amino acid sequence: CAISGASGGAAYNEQFF.

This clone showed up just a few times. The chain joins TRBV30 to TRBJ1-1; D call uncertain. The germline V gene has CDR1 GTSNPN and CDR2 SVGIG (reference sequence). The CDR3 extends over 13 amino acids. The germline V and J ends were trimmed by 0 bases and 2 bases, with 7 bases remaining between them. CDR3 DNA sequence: TGTGCCTGGAGTGTTAGCATTAACACTGAAGCTTTCTTT. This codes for CAWSVSINTEAFF.

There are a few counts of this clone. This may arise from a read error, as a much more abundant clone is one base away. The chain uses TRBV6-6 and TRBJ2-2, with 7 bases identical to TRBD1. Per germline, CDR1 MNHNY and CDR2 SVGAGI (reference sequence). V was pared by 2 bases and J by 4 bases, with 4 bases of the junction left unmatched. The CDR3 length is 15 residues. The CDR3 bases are TGTGCCAGCAGTTACGACAGGGCGGGCACCGGGGAGCTGTTTTTT. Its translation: CASSYDRAGTGELFF.

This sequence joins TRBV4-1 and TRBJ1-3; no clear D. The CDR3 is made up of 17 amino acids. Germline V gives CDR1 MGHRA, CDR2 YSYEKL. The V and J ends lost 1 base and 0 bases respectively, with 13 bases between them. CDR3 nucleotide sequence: TGCGCCAGCAGCCAAGTTAGGACGGCGAACTCTGGAAACACCATATATTTT. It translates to CASSQVRTANSGNTIYF.

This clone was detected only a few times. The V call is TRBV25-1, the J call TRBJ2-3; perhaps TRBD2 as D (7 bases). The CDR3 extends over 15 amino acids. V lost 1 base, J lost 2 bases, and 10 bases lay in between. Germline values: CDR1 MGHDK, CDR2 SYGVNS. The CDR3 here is CASSEWGGATDTQYF. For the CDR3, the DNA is TGTGCCAGCAGTGAATGGGGGGGGGCCACAGATACGCAGTATTTT.

Here the CDR3 DNA reads TGTGCCAGCAGCTTAGTGTGGGGGCCCTACGAGCAGTACTTC. It encodes CASSLVWGPYEQYF. V is TRBV7-7 and J is TRBJ2-7, with D possibly TRBD1 on 6 matching bases. Germline V gene data show CDR1 as SSHAT and CDR2 as FNYEAQ (reference sequence). CDR3 length: 14 residues. Trimming took 1 base from V and 2 from J, leaving 9 bases between them. Complete variable domain (other parts from reference TRBV7-7 and TRBJ2-7): GAGVSQSPRYKVTKRGQDVTLRCDPISSHATLYWYQQALGQGPEFLTYFNYEAQPDKSGLPSDRFSAERPEGSISTLTIQRTEQRDSAMYRCASSLVWGPYEQYFGPGTRLTVT.

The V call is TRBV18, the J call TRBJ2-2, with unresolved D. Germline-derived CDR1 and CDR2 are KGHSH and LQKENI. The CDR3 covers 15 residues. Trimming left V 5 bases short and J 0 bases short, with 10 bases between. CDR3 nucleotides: TGTGCCAGCTCATCCTTGTCCCCGAACACCGGGGAGCTGTTTTTT. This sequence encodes CASSSLSPNTGELFF.

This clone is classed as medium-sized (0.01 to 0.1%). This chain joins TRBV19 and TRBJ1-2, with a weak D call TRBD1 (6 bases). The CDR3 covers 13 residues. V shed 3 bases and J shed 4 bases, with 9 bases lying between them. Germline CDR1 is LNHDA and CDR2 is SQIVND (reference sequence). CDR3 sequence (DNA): TGTGCCAGTAGTATCTTGGGGGCCTATGGCTACACCTTC. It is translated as CASSILGAYGYTF. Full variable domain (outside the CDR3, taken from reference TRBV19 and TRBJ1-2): DGGITQSPKYLFRKEGQNVTLSCEQNLNHDAMYWYRQDPGQGLRLIYYSQIVNDFQKGDIAEGYSVSREKKESFPLTVTSAQKNPTAFYLCASSILGAYGYTFGSGTRLTVV.

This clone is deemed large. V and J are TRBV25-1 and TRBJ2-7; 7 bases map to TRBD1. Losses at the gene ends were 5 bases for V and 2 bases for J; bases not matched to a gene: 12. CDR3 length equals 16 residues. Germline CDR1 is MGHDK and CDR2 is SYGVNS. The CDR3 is CASSPSGGRFTYEQYF. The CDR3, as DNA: TGTGCCAGCAGTCCCTCAGGGGGACGTTTCACCTACGAGCAGTACTTC.

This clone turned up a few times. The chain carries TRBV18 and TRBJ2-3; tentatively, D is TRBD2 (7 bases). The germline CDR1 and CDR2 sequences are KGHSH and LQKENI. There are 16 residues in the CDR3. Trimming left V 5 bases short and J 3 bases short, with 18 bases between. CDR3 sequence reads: CASSSSAGQLTDTQYF. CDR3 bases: TGTGCCAGCTCATCGTCAGCGGGACAACTAACAGATACGCAGTATTTT.

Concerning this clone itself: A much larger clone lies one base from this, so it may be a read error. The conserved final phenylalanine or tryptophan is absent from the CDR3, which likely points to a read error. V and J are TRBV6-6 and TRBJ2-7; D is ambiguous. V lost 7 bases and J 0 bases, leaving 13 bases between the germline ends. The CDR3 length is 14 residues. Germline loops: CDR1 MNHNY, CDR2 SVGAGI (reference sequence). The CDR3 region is CASTSYKSSYEQYL. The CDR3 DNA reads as TGTGCCAGCACCAGTTATAAGAGCTCCTACGAGCAGTACCTC.

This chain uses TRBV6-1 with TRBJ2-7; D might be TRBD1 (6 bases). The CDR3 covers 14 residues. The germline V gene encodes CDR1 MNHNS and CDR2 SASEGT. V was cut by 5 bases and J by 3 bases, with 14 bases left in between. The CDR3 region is CASSQRGSYYEQYF. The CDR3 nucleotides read TGTGCCAGCAGTCAGAGGGGGAGCTACTACGAGCAGTACTTC.

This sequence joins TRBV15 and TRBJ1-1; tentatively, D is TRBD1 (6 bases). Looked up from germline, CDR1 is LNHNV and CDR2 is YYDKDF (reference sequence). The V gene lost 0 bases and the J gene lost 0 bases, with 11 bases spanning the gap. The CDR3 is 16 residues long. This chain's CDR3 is CATSRDRGFLNTEAFF. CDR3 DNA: TGTGCCACCAGCAGAGACAGGGGTTTTTTGAACACTGAAGCTTTCTTT. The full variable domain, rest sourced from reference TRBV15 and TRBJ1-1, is DAMVIQNPRYQVTQFGKPVTLSCSQTLNHNVMYWYQQKSSQAPKLLFHYYDKDFNNEADTPDNFQSRRPNTSFCFLDIRSPGLGDTAMYLCATSRDRGFLNTEAFFGQGTRLTVV.

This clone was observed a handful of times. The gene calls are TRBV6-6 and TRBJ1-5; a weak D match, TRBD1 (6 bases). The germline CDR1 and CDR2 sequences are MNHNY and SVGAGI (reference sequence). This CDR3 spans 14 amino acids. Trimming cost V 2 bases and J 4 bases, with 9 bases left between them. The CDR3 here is CASSYIGGNQPQHF. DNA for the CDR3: TGTGCCAGCAGTTACATAGGGGGGAATCAGCCCCAGCATTTT.

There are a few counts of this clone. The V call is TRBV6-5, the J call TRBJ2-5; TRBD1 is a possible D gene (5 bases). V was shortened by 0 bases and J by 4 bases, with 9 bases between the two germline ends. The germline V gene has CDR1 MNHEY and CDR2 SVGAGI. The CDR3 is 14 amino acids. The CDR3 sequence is CASSYSRGLETQYF. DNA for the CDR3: TGTGCCAGCAGTTACTCTAGGGGCCTAGAGACCCAGTACTTC.

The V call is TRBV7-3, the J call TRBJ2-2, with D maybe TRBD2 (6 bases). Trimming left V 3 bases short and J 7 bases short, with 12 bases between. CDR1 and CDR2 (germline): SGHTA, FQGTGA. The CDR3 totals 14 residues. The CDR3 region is CASSLEGVSGELFF. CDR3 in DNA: TGTGCCAGCAGCTTGGAGGGAGTCAGCGGGGAGCTGTTTTTT.

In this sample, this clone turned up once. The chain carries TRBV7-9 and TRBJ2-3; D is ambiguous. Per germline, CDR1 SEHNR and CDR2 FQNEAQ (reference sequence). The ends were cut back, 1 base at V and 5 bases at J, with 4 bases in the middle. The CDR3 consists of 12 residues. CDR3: CASSLEEDTQYF. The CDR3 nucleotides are TGTGCCAGCAGCTTAGAAGAAGATACGCAGTATTTT.

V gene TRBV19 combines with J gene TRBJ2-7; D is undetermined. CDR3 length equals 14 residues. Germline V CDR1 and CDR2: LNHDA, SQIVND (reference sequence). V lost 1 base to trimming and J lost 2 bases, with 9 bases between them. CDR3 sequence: CASSIAWSTYEQYF. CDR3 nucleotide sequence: TGTGCCAGTAGTATAGCGTGGTCAACCTACGAGCAGTACTTC. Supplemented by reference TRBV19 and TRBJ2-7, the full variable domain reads DGGITQSPKYLFRKEGQNVTLSCEQNLNHDAMYWYRQDPGQGLRLIYYSQIVNDFQKGDIAEGYSVSREKKESFPLTVTSAQKNPTAFYLCASSIAWSTYEQYFGPGTRLTVT.

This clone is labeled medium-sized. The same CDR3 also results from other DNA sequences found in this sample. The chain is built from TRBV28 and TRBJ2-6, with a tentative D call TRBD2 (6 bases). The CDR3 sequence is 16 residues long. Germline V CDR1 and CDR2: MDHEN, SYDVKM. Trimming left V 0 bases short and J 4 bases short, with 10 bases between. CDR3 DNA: TGTGCCAGCAGTTTATGGGGCGGGGCCGGGGCCAACGTCCTGACTTTC. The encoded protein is CASSLWGGAGANVLTF.